This T cell receptor (beta chain) was profiled in a study of blood T cell repertoires in COVID-19. Overall study: Acute and convalescent COVID-19 specimens originated in the United States, Italy and Spain. From T cells, B-cell-depleted T cells, or PBMCs came the material, which was cDNA or gDNA.

CDR1 and CDR2 from the germline V gene are SGDLS and YYNGEE. The CDR3 consists of 15 residues. Trimming took 4 bases from V and 8 from J; bases not matched to a gene: 11. As originally analysed: Reference gene primers were amplified, and this amplification served to estimate nucleated cell counts. The assay was immunoSEQ multiplex PCR, and TCRdb's table has in-frame clones only and misses some. The V and J calls and clone size are taken from that table; D and trimming were inferred from the DNA. Of under 150,000 clones in the sample, 65% to 90% are singletons; the top ten hold approximately 11%. V gene TRBV9 combines with J gene TRBJ2-1; 8 bases agree with TRBD1. The clonotype comes from a man older than 75 with acute or convalescent COVID-19. The source material was peripheral blood. The CDR3 DNA is TGTGCCAGCAGCCCGCGGACAGGGATTGGGGATGAGCAGTTCTTC. Protein product: CASSPRTGIGDEQFF.